Given below is one T cell receptor beta chain in context. Antigen: not known. This entry comes from a study of cytomegalovirus exposure and HLA in healthy donors. The study's findings and limits: While the bulk of TCR sequences proved rare, some public TCRs turned up in many donors.

The repertoire was sequenced with immunoSEQ multiplex PCR; TCRdb's copy has only in-frame clones and lacks some. This sample yields 150,000 to 250,000 clones, of which 81% are seen a single time; 0.95% to 1.5% belongs to the top ten. The donors were members of the validation cohort, which comprised 120 subjects and was separate from the first cohort of 600 to 800 subjects. Sequenced input: PBMCs. This TCR derives from a woman in her 30s in good health and CMV-seronegative.

CDR3 bases: TGCGCCAGCAGTTCCAACAGGGGGAGCACTGAAGCTTTCTTT. Translated: CASSSNRGSTEAFF. This chain links TRBV5-1 with TRBJ1-1, with 8 bases matching TRBD1. The germline V gene encodes CDR1 SGHRS and CDR2 YFSETQ. Unmatched junction bases numbered 7, after V lost 5 bases and J lost 4 bases. The CDR3 loop spans 14 amino acids. The full variable domain, rest sourced from reference TRBV5-1 and TRBJ1-1, is KAGVTQTPRYLIKTRGQQVTLSCSPISGHRSVSWYQQTPGQGLQFLFEYFSETQRNKGNFPGRFSGRQFSNSRSEMNVSTLELGDSALYLCASSSNRGSTEAFFGQGTRLTVV.